The table lists the clone carrying this T cell receptor beta chain with many counts. Its antigen is unknown. Using its own MiXCR run on the 5' RACE reads, TCRdb lists one record per CDR3 protein. The sample includes tens of thousands of distinct CDR3 sequences, approximately 10% of them seen just once. These data originate in a study of CD8 T cells in ankylosing spondylitis. Findings and caveats of the study: Reportedly, significant enrichment of disease-linked clones occurred in matched ankylosing spondylitis synovial fluid.

The clonotype was recovered from a male donor with ankylosing spondylitis or in good health (not recorded which). The sequencing input was blood, either unsorted or a sorted T cell fraction (not recorded which).

Here the CDR3 DNA reads TGCGCCAGCAGCGGACGAGCGGGACCCAACGATGAGCAGTTCTTC. Encoded protein: CASSGRAGPNDEQFF. V and J are TRBV5-1 and TRBJ2-1, with 7 nucleotides matching TRBD2. From germline, CDR1 is SGHRS and CDR2 YFSETQ. The CDR3 runs 15 residues. Losses at the gene ends were 4 bases for V and 8 bases for J; bases not matched to a gene: 12.